The 22 T cell receptor beta chains listed next were all sequenced from one sample in a study of T cells in Graves' hyperthyroidism and ophthalmopathy. Amplified regions were TCR beta CDR3 sequences from RNA transcripts. HTBI primers drove first-round RT-PCR of the TCR CDR3. TCRdb reprocessed the multiplex PCR reads with MiXCR, giving one entry per CDR3 protein. The profile shows about 280,000 distinct CDR3 sequences, 25% to 30% of them singletons. The specimen sequenced was blood. Receptor source: a middle-aged man with Graves' hyperthyroidism that later progressed to Graves' ophthalmopathy.

This clonotype was observed many times. The J gene is TRBJ1-2, the V gene TRBV15; D is possibly TRBD1 (6 bases). V was shortened by 7 bases and J by 4 bases, with 22 bases between the two germline ends. The V gene's germline CDR1 is LNHNV and CDR2 YYDKDF (reference sequence). CDR3 length: 16 amino acids. For the CDR3, the DNA is TGTGCCACCACTCCGGGGGCGCCGGCGCTTTTCTATGGCTACACCTTC. It yields the protein CATTPGAPALFYGYTF. The full variable domain, rest sourced from reference TRBV15 and TRBJ1-2, is DAMVIQNPRYQVTQFGKPVTLSCSQTLNHNVMYWYQQKSSQAPKLLFHYYDKDFNNEADTPDNFQSRRPNTSFCFLDIRSPGLGDTAMYLCATTPGAPALFYGYTFGSGTRLTVV.

The chain employs TRBV5-1 and TRBJ2-2; D not certain. V was cut by 4 bases and J by 0 bases, with 7 bases left in between. Germline V CDR1 and CDR2: SGHRS, YFSETQ. The CDR3 spans 14 residues. The CDR3 sequence is CASSRETNTGELFF. CDR3 bases: TGCGCCAGCAGCAGAGAGACGAACACCGGGGAGCTGTTTTTT.

This clonotype was observed many times. The chain carries TRBV6-2 or TRBV6-3 and TRBJ2-1; 7 bases map to TRBD2. The CDR3 totals 16 residues. V dropped 9 bases and J dropped 0; count of bases not matched to a gene: 11. The germline V gene has CDR1 MNHEY and CDR2 SVGEGT. DNA of the CDR3: TGTGCCAGGACAGTGGCGGGAGAGGGCTCCTACAATGAGCAGTTCTTC. Protein product: CARTVAGEGSYNEQFF.

This clonotype was found once. The rearrangement links TRBV6-1 to TRBJ2-2; the match to TRBD2 covers 7 bases. This CDR3 has 17 residues. V gave up 3 bases and J gave up 0 bases; unmatched junction bases: 7. Looked up from germline, CDR1 is MNHNS and CDR2 is SASEGT. The chain's CDR3 is CASSDGGGIPNTGELFF. CDR3 nucleotides: TGTGCCAGCAGTGATGGGGGGGGGATACCGAACACCGGGGAGCTGTTTTTT.

This clonotype was recorded many times. The chain's CDR3 is CASSTQLASGELFF. CDR3 DNA sequence: TGTGCCAGCAGCACCCAACTAGCGTCCGGGGAGCTGTTTTTT. The V gene is TRBV7-2, the J gene TRBJ2-2; 7 bases fit TRBD2. Trimming took 5 bases from V and 6 from J; bases not matched to a gene: 6. Germline V gives CDR1 SGHTA, CDR2 FQGNSA. The CDR3 loop spans 14 amino acids.

This clonotype was seen at least ten times. This rearrangement joins TRBV25-1 to TRBJ1-3; D remains ambiguous. The V gene lost 11 bases and the J gene lost 0 bases, with 17 bases spanning the gap. This CDR3 is 15 amino acids long. Germline CDR1 MGHDK, CDR2 SYGVNS. CDR3 DNA sequence: TGTGCCTCGGTGGGGAGATATCACTCTGGAAACACCATATATTTT. Translation: CASVGRYHSGNTIYF.

This clonotype has at least ten counts. The V and J genes are TRBV20-1 and TRBJ1-5, with D perhaps TRBD1 (5 bases). Trimming removed 4 bases at V and 0 bases at J, with 13 bases between. CDR3 length equals 15 residues. Germline assignment: CDR1 DFQATT and CDR2 SNEGSKA (reference sequence). The CDR3 reads CSAKSGGDSNQPQHF. CDR3 DNA sequence: TGCAGTGCTAAGTCCGGGGGAGATAGCAATCAGCCCCAGCATTTT.

In regard to this clonotype: This may come from a read error, since a much larger clone is one base off. The rearrangement uses TRBV12-3 or TRBV12-4 and TRBJ2-5; 14 nucleotides agree with TRBD2. CDR3 size: 15 residues. The CDR3 region has the DNA TGTGCCAGCAGAGGGGGACTAGCGGGAGAAGAGGCCCAGTACTTC. This gives the protein CASRGGLAGEEAQYF.

This clonotype was recorded at least ten times. V and J are TRBV10-3 and TRBJ1-5; no clear D gene. CDR1 is ENHRY, CDR2 SYGVKD, per germline. The length of the CDR3 is 14 residues. Between the trimmed V and J ends, which lost 3 bases and 2 bases, there was a span of 8 bases. The CDR3 reads CAISEPSGNQPQHF. In nucleotides, the CDR3 is TGTGCCATCAGTGAACCGAGCGGCAATCAGCCCCAGCATTTT.

There are many counts of this clonotype. V usage is TRBV29-1 and J usage is TRBJ2-6, with D tentatively TRBD2 (6 bases). Germline loops: CDR1 SQVTM, CDR2 ANQGSEA. Trimming stripped 5 bases from V and 10 bases from J, with 21 bases between. The CDR3 length is 15 residues. CDR3 in DNA: TGCAGCGTTTCGGATCCGGGACTCCCATTTAACGTCCTGACTTTC. This encodes CSVSDPGLPFNVLTF.

This clonotype was detected many times. J is TRBJ2-7 and V is TRBV7-2; 9 bases match TRBD2. Per germline, CDR1 SGHTA and CDR2 FQGNSA. The CDR3 runs to 15 residues. The trim removed 0 bases at V and 5 bases at J, leaving 5 bases unmatched. The CDR3, as DNA: TGTGCCAGCAGCTTAGCGGCTAGCGGGATTGACGAGCAGTACTTC. It is translated as CASSLAASGIDEQYF. Full variable domain (outside the CDR3, taken from reference TRBV7-2 and TRBJ2-7): GAGVSQSPSNKVTEKGKDVELRCDPISGHTALYWYRQSLGQGLEFLIYFQGNSAPDKSGLPSDRFSAERTGGSVSTLTIQRTQQEDSAVYLCASSLAASGIDEQYFGPGTRLTVT.

This clonotype was recorded a few times. The V gene is TRBV30, the J gene TRBJ1-2, with D uncertain. CDR1 and CDR2 from the germline V gene are GTSNPN and SVGIG (reference sequence). The CDR3 consists of 12 residues. Trimming cost V 1 base and J 7 bases, with 10 bases left between them. CDR3 DNA: TGTGCCTGGAGTGCCTTTGGCGTTGGCTACACCTTC. Amino acid sequence: CAWSAFGVGYTF.

This clonotype was recorded many times. Here the CDR3 DNA reads TGTGCCAGCAGCCCTATAAGGGGGGGGCCCAAAAACATTCAGTACTTC. This translates into CASSPIRGGPKNIQYF. This chain uses TRBV7-2 with TRBJ2-4; a possible D gene is TRBD2 (7 bases). The V and J ends lost 5 bases and 2 bases respectively, with 16 bases between them. The CDR3 sequence is 16 residues long. CDR1 and CDR2 from the germline V gene are SGHTA and FQGNSA.

At least ten counts were recorded for this clonotype. The chain couples TRBV4-1 to TRBJ2-3; D unresolved. With 1 base removed from V and 4 bases from J, the gap between germline ends came to 3 bases. Germline assignment: CDR1 MGHRA and CDR2 YSYEKL. The length of the CDR3 is 12 residues. The CDR3 coding sequence is TGCGCCAGCAGCCAAGTAGCAGATACGCAGTATTTT. Amino acid sequence: CASSQVADTQYF.

Of note for this clonotype: At one of its ends the junction is not consistent with the germline gene, which may arise from a read error. The genes are TRBV6-4 and TRBJ1-6; D call uncertain. The CDR3 covers 15 residues. Germline CDR1 reads MRHNA; CDR2 reads SNTAGT. This CDR3 reads CASRDSSSYNSPLHF. As DNA, the CDR3 is TGTGCCAGCAGGGACTCGAGCTCCTATAATTCACCCCTCCACTTT.

This clonotype was observed at least ten times. The chain couples TRBV10-3 to TRBJ1-2; D unresolved. Germline-derived CDR1 and CDR2 are ENHRY and SYGVKD. Trimming stripped 6 bases from V and 3 bases from J, with 11 bases between. This CDR3 comprises 13 residues. This chain's CDR3 is CAIRETAYYGYTF. The CDR3 DNA sequence: TGTGCCATCAGGGAGACTGCGTACTATGGCTACACCTTC.

This clonotype was seen at least ten times. The chain carries TRBV13 and TRBJ2-7; D possibly corresponds to TRBD2 (6 bases). The CDR3 has 16 residues. The germline V gene has CDR1 PRHDT and CDR2 FYEKMQ (reference sequence). V was shortened by 3 bases and J by 1 base, with 16 bases between the two germline ends. CDR3 amino acids: CASSFNAIGTSYEQYF. CDR3 DNA: TGTGCCAGCAGCTTCAACGCCATCGGGACTTCCTACGAGCAGTACTTC.

This clonotype was seen many times. The chain combines TRBV7-9 with TRBJ1-5; D ambiguous. The CDR3 consists of 14 residues. Germline V gives CDR1 SEHNR, CDR2 FQNEAQ (reference sequence). V was cut by 2 bases and J by 6 bases, with 11 bases left in between. The CDR3 DNA follows: TGTGCCAGCAGCTTAAGTGACTCGGCTCAGCCCCAGCATTTT. It encodes CASSLSDSAQPQHF.

This clonotype showed up many times. The chain recombines TRBV6-2 or TRBV6-3 with TRBJ1-3; no reliable D call. Germline CDR1 MNHEY, CDR2 SVGEGT. CDR3 length equals 15 residues. V lost 4 bases and J lost 0, with 10 bases in between. Here the CDR3 DNA reads TGTGCCAGCAGTTCACCCAGTCACTCTGGAAACACCATATATTTT. Translation gives CASSSPSHSGNTIYF.

This chain links TRBV6-1 with TRBJ2-7; D perhaps matches TRBD2 (6 bases). The CDR3 is 15 residues long. Germline V gives CDR1 MNHNS, CDR2 SASEGT. Trimming removed 6 bases from V and 0 bases from J, with 15 bases in between. CDR3: CASRGRDWSSYEQYF. The CDR3 coding sequence is TGTGCCAGCAGGGGCCGGGACTGGAGCTCCTACGAGCAGTACTTC.

This clonotype has ten or more counts. The rearrangement links TRBV30 to TRBJ1-5, with D tentatively TRBD1 (5 bases). The CDR3 consists of 13 residues. V lost 0 bases to trimming and J lost 6 bases, with 9 bases between them. CDR1 and CDR2 (germline): GTSNPN, SVGIG (reference sequence). The CDR3 nucleotides are TGTGCCTGGAGTGTACAGGAGAGTCAGCCCCAGCATTTT. This translates into CAWSVQESQPQHF.

This clonotype appeared many times. This sequence joins TRBV6-4 and TRBJ1-5; D might be TRBD1 (5 bases). Between the trimmed V and J ends, which lost 5 bases and 0 bases, there was a span of 8 bases. This CDR3 spans 14 amino acids. Germline CDR1 MRHNA, CDR2 SNTAGT. The CDR3 sequence: CASSRQYSNQPQHF. Written as DNA, the CDR3 is TGTGCCAGCAGTAGACAGTATAGCAATCAGCCCCAGCATTTT.